This is a list of T cell receptor beta chains from one sample in a study of OX40 agonist ivuxolimab in advanced cancers. Clones were read by immunoSEQ multiplex PCR, and TCRdb kept only the in-frame ones, dropping some. The table records just over 70,000 clones, about four fifths of them present only once. The input for sequencing was CD4+ or CD8+ T cells sorted from blood, taken in a trial of the OX40 agonist ivuxolimab. The receptors shown here come from an adult with an advanced solid tumor such as melanoma, head and neck, liver or kidney cancer. Each CDR3 is given without its conserved first and last residue. Each record gives: J gene, V gene, D gene, clone size, CDR3 protein. A D gene is named only where the DNA matches it firmly. For some rows the clone size is stated as once, few or many, or as a class when expanded; others skip it.

>TRBJ1-4|TRBV15|.|.
ATSRGSSGKLF
>TRBJ2-3|TRBV28|TRBD2|.
ASSLAGGAPVDTQY
>TRBJ1-4|TRBV29-1|.|.
SVEDTGGDEKLF
>TRBJ2-5|TRBV7-2|TRBD1|once
ASSPRQGQGETQY
>TRBJ1-2|TRBV28|TRBD1|.
AIHQSDRVGGYT
>TRBJ2-5|TRBV10-3|TRBD1|.
AITSGTGDSAQY
>TRBJ2-5|TRBV15|.|.
ATSRDYQETQY
>TRBJ2-3|TRBV5-1|TRBD2|.
ASSLEAGGVDTQY
>TRBJ2-1|TRBV4-3|.|.
ASSQERISYNEQF
>TRBJ2-3|TRBV5-1|TRBD2|.
ASSLGGGAGTDTQY
>TRBJ2-5|TRBV6-1|TRBD2|.
ATTSGGPGETQY
>TRBJ2-3|TRBV7-2|.|.
ASSLARGDTQY
>TRBJ2-7|TRBV9|.|once
ASSPNPRYSEQY
>TRBJ2-1|TRBV29-1|.|.
SVGAYEQF
>TRBJ2-5|TRBV2|TRBD1|.
ASRARTGMETQY
>TRBJ2-1|TRBV7-8|.|once
ASSLALERQGQF
>TRBJ2-5|TRBV6-1|.|.
ASTSTRRETQY
>TRBJ2-7|TRBV14|.|.
ASSPPGPPYEQY
>TRBJ2-3|TRBV29-1|.|few
SVELTGQDTQY
>TRBJ2-3|TRBV25-1|TRBD1|.
ASSQQGTDTQY
>TRBJ2-3|TRBV5-4|.|.
ASSPGAGSDTQY
>TRBJ2-5|TRBV4-1|TRBD1|.
ASSPRDRGTGETQY
>TRBJ1-1|TRBV30|.|.
AWSVKRDTEAF
>TRBJ2-7|TRBV13|.|.
ASSINHYEQY
>TRBJ1-1|TRBV6-1|.|.
ASSVNPWGTEAF
>TRBJ2-7|TRBV28|.|.
ASRPSGATSYEQY